The rows below give T cell receptor beta chains drawn from one sample of a study of blood T cell repertoires in COVID-19. The assay was immunoSEQ multiplex PCR, and TCRdb's table has in-frame clones only and misses some. Of some 320,000 clones listed, 85% are singletons. The sequenced sample was PBMCs or T cells enriched from blood (not recorded which). Receptors originate from a woman aged 30 to 39 who had been exposed to COVID-19. The conserved cysteine and the conserved F or W are not part of the CDR3 here. The D gene is left open where the match is weak. A row's size may be missing; if present it is once, few, many or a size class.

v_call	d_call	j_call	clone_size	cdr3_aa
TRBV5-6	TRBD2	TRBJ2-2	NA	ASSLPSGGANTGELF
TRBV6-5	NA	TRBJ1-4	NA	ASYNDVEKLF
TRBV6-1	NA	TRBJ1-5	NA	ASSDTHSNQPQH
TRBV5-1	TRBD2	TRBJ2-1	NA	ASSVSSVSSGINEQF
TRBV3-1/TRBV3-2	TRBD2	TRBJ2-1	few	ASSPGTSGGVFKSSYNEQF
TRBV24-1	TRBD1	TRBJ2-3	NA	ATSDLGQGTDTQY
TRBV19	NA	TRBJ2-1	NA	ASSIDPTGDEQF
TRBV9	NA	TRBJ2-5	NA	ASSVDGYRTQY
TRBV27	TRBD1	TRBJ1-1	NA	ASSLGTAGYTEAF
TRBV2	TRBD2	TRBJ2-1	NA	ASRLGLAAYNEQF
TRBV28	NA	TRBJ1-3	NA	ASSIASLSGNTIY
TRBV28	TRBD1	TRBJ2-1	NA	ASGTGGQEQF
TRBV7-2	NA	TRBJ1-1	NA	ASSLLTEAF
TRBV18	TRBD1	TRBJ2-5	NA	ASSPPAGGLQETQY
TRBV4-3	NA	TRBJ2-2	once	ASSWGAAGVNTGELF
TRBV5-4	TRBD2	TRBJ2-3	NA	ASSLGLAGLRGGTDTQY
TRBV30	NA	TRBJ2-7	once	AWSVASGITRRY